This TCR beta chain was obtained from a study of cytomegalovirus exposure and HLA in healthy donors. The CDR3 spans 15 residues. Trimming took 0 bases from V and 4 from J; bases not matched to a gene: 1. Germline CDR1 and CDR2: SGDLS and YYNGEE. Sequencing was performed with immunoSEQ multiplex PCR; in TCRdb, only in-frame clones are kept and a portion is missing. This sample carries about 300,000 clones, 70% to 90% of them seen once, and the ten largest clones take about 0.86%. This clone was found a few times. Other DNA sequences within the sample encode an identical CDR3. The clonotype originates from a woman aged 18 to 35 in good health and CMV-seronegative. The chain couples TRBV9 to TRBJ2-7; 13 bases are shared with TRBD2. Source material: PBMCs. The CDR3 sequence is CASSVGTSGSYEQYF. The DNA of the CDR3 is TGTGCCAGCAGCGTAGGGACTAGCGGGAGTTACGAGCAGTACTTC.